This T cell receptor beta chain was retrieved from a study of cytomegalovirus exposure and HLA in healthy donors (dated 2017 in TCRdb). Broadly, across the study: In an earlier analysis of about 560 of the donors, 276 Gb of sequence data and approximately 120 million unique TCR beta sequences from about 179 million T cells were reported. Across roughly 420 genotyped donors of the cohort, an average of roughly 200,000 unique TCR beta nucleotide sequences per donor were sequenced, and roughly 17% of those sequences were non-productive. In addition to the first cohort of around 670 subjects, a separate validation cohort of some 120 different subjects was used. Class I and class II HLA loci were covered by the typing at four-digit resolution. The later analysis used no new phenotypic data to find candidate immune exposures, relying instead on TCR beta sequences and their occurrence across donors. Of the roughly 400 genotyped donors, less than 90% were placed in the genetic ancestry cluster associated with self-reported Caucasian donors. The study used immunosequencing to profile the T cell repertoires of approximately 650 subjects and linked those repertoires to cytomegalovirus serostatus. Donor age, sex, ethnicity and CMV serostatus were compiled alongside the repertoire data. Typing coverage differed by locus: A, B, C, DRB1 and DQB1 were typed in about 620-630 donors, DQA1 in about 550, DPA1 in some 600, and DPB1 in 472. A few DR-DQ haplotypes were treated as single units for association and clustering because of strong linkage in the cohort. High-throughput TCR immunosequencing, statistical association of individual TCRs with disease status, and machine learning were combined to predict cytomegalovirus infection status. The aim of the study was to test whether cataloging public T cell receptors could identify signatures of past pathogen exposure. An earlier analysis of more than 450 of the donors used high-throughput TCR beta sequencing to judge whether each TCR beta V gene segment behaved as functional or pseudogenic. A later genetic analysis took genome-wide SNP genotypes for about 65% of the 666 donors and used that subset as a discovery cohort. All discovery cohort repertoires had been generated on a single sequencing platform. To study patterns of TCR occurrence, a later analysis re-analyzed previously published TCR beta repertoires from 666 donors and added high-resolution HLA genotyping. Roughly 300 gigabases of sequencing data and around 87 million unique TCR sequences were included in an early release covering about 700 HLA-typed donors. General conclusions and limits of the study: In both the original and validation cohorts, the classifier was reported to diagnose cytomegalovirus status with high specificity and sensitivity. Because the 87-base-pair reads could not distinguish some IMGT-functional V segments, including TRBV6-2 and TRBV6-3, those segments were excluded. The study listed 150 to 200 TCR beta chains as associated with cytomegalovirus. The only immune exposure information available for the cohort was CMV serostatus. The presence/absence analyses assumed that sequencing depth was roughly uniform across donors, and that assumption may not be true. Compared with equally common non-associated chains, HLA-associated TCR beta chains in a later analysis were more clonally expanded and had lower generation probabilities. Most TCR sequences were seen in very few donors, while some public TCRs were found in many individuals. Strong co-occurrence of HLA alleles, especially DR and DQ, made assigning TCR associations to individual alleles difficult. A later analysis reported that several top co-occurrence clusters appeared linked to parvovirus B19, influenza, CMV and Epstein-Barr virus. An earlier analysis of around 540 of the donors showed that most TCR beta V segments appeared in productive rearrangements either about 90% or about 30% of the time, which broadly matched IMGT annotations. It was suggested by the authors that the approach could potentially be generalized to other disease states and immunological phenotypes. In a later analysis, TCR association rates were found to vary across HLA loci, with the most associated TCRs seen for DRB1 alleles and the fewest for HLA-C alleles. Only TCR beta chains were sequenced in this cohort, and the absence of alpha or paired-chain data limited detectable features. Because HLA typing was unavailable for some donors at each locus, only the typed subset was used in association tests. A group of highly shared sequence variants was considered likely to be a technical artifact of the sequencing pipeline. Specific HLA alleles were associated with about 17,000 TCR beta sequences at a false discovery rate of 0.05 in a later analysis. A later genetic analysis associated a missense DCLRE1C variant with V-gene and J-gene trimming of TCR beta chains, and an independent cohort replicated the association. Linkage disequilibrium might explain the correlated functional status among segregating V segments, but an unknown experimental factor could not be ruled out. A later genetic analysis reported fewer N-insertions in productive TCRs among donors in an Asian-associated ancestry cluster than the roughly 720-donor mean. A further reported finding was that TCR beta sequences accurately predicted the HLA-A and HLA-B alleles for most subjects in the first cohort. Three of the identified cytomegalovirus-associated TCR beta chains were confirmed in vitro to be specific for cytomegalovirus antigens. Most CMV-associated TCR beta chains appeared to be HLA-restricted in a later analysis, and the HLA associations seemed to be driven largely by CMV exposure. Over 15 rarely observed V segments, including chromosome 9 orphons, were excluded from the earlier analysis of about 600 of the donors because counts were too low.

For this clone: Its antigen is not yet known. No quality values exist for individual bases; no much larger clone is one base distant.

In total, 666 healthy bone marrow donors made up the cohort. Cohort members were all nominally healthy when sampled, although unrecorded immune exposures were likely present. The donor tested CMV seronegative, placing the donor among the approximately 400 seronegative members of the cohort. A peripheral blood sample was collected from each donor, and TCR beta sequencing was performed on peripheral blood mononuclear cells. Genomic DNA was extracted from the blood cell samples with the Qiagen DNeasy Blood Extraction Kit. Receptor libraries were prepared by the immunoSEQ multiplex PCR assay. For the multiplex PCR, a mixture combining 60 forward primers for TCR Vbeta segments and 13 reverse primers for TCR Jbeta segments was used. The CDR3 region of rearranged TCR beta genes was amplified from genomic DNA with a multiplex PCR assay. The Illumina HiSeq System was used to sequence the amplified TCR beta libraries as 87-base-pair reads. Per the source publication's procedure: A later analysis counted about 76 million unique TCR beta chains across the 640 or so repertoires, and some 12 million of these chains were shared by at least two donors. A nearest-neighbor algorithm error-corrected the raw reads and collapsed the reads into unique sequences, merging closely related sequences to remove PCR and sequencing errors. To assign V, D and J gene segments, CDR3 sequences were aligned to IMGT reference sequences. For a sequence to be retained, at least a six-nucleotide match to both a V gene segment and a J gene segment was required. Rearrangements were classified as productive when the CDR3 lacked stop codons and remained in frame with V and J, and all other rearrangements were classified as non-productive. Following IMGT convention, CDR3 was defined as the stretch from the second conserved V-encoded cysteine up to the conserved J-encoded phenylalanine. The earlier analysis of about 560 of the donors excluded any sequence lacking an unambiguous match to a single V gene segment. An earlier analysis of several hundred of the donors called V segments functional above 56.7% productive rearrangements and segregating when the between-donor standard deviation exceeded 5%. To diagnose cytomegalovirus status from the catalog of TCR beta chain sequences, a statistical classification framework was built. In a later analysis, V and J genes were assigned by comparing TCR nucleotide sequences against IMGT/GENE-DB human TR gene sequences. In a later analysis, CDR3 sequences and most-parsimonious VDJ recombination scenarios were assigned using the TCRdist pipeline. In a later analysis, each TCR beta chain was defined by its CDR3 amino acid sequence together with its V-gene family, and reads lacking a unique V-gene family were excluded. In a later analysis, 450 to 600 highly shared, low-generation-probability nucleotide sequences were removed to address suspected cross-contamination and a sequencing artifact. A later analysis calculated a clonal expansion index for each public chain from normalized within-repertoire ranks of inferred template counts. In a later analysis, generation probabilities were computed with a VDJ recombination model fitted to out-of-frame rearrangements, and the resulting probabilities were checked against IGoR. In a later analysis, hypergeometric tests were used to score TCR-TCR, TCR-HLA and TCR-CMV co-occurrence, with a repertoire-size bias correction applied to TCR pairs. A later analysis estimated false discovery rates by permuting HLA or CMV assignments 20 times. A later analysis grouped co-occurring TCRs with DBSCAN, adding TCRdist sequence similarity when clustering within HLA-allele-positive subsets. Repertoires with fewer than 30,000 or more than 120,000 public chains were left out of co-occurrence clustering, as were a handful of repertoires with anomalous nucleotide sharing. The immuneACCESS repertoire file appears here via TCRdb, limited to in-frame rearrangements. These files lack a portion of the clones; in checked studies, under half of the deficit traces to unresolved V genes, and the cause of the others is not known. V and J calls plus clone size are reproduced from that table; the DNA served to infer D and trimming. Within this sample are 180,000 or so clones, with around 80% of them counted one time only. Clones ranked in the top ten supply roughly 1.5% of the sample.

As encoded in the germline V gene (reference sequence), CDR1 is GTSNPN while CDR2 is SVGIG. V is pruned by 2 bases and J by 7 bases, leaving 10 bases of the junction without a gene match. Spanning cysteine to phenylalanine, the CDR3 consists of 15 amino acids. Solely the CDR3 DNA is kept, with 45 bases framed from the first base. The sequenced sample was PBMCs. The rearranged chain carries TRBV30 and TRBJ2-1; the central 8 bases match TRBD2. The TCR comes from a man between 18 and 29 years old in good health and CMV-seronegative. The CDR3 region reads CAWSRHRTGGNEQFF. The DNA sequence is TGTGCCTGGAGTCGTCATAGGACGGGGGGGAATGAGCAGTTCTTC.